This TCR beta chain was found in a study of neurological immune-mediated disorders. Study-level results: HTLV-1-associated myelopathy had the most TCR clonal expansion, and multiple sclerosis had the least, less than healthy controls.

Each sequencing run yielded over 190 million TCR-beta sequences from 15-18 subjects. One entry per CDR3 protein, called by TCRdb with MiXCR from the 5' RACE reads. Here the sample spans more than 35,000 distinct CDR3 sequences, 10% being singletons. V was pared by 3 bases and J by 6 bases, with 18 bases of the junction left unmatched. The CDR3 totals 18 residues. Per germline, CDR1 SGHRS and CDR2 YFSETQ. This clonotype was counted many times. Its antigen remains unknown. The material sequenced was PBMCs. This receptor was identified in a woman aged 30 to 39 with HTLV-1-associated myelopathy (HAM/TSP). The chain uses TRBV5-1 and TRBJ1-2; TRBD1 matches at 9 bases. The CDR3 reads CASSSYLSFRDREDGYTF. The CDR3 nucleotides read TGCGCCAGCAGCTCTTACCTTTCGTTCCGGGACAGGGAGGATGGCTACACCTTC.